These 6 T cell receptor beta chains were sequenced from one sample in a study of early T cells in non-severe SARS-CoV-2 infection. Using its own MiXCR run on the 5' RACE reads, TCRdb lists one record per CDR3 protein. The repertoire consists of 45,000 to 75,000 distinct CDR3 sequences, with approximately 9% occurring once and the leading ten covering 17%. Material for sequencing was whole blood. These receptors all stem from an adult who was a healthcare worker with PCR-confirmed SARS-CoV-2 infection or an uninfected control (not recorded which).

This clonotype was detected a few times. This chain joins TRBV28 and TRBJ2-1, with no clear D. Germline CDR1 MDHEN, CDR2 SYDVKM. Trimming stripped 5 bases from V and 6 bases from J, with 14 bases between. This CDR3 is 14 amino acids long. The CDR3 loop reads CASSPSRPSNEQFF. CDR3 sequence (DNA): TGTGCCAGCAGTCCATCCCGACCCTCCAATGAGCAGTTCTTC. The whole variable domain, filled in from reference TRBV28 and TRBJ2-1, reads DVKVTQSSRYLVKRTGEKVFLECVQDMDHENMFWYRQDPGLGLRLIYFSYDVKMKEKGDIPEGYSVSREKKERFSLILESASTNQTSMYLCASSPSRPSNEQFFGPGTRLTVL.

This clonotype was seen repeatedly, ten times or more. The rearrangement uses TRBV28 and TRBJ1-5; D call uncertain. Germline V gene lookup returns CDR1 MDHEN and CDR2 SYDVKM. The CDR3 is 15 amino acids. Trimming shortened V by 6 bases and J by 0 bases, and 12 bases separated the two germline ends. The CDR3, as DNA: TGTGCCAGCAGCCCAGAAGCGCGTAGCAATCAGCCCCAGCATTTT. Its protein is CASSPEARSNQPQHF. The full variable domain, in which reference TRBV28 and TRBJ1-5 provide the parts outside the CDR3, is DVKVTQSSRYLVKRTGEKVFLECVQDMDHENMFWYRQDPGLGLRLIYFSYDVKMKEKGDIPEGYSVSREKKERFSLILESASTNQTSMYLCASSPEARSNQPQHFGDGTRLSIL.

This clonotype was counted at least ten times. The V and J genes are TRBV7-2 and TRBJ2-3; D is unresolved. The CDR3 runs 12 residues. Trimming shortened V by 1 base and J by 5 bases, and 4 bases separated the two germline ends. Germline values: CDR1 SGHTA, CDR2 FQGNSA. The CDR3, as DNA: TGTGCCAGCAGCTTAGGGCGAGATACGCAGTATTTT. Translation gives CASSLGRDTQYF. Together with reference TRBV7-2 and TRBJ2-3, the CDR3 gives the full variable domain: GAGVSQSPSNKVTEKGKDVELRCDPISGHTALYWYRQSLGQGLEFLIYFQGNSAPDKSGLPSDRFSAERTGGSVSTLTIQRTQQEDSAVYLCASSLGRDTQYFGPGTRLTVL.

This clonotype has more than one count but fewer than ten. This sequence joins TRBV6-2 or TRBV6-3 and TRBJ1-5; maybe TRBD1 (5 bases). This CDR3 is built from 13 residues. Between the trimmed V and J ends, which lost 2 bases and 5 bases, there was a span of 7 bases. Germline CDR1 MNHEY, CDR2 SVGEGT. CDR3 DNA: TGTGCCAGCAGTTACCAGGGCTATCAGCCCCAGCATTTT. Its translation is CASSYQGYQPQHF.

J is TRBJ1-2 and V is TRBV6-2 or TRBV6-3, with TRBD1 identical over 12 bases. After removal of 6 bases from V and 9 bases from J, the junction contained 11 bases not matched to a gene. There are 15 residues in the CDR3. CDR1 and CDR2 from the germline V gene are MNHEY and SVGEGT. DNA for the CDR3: TGTGCCAGCAGGGCGCCGGGACAGGGGGCTATGCGCTACACCTTC. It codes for CASRAPGQGAMRYTF.

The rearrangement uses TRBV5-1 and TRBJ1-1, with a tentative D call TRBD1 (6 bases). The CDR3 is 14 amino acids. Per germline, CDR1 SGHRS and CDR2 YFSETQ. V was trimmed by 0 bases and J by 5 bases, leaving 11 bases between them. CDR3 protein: CASSLGPGETEAFF. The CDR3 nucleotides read TGCGCCAGCAGCTTGGGTCCAGGGGAGACTGAAGCTTTCTTT. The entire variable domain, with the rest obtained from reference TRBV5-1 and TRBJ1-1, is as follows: KAGVTQTPRYLIKTRGQQVTLSCSPISGHRSVSWYQQTPGQGLQFLFEYFSETQRNKGNFPGRFSGRQFSNSRSEMNVSTLELGDSALYLCASSLGPGETEAFFGQGTRLTVV.